Listed below are T cell receptor beta chains from one sample, sequenced in a study of shared clonotypes between healthy human individuals. Profiled with immunoSEQ multiplex PCR; TCRdb holds only in-frame clones, not every one. The sample has fewer than 850,000 clones, roughly 78% seen once. Sequencing was done on a sample of memory CD4+ T cells sorted from blood. All receptors come from a woman in her 30s in good health. Both conserved end residues are part of each CDR3. A D gene is named only where the DNA matches it firmly. Clone size is given for some rows only: seen once, a few or many times, or a class if the clone is expanded.

abundance	d_gene	v_gene	j_gene	CDR3aa	CDR3nt
.	TRBD2	TRBV7-2	TRBJ2-1	CASSLQRGTYNEQFF	TGTGCCAGCAGCTTACAGCGGGGGACCTACAATGAGCAGTTCTTC
.	TRBD2	TRBV28	TRBJ2-2	CASRTRVFTGELFF	TGTGCCAGCCGGACTAGAGTTTTCACCGGGGAGCTGTTTTTT
.	TRBD1	TRBV7-7	TRBJ2-7	CASSSAGTGSEQYF	TGTGCCAGCAGCAGCGCCGGGACAGGCTCCGAGCAGTACTTC
few	.	TRBV21-1	TRBJ2-1	CASTPTSGPYNEQFF	TGTGCCAGCACCCCAACTAGCGGCCCCTACAATGAGCAGTTCTTC
.	.	TRBV7-9	TRBJ1-1	CASSFGQEAFF	TGTGCCAGCAGCTTTGGACAGGAAGCTTTCTTT
.	.	TRBV5-1	TRBJ2-6	CASSSSGSSGANVLTF	TGCGCCAGCAGCTCTTCAGGGAGCTCTGGGGCCAACGTCCTGACTTTC
.	.	TRBV7-7	TRBJ2-1	CASSLGSGASYNEQFF	TGTGCCAGCAGCTTAGGCTCAGGTGCCTCCTACAATGAGCAGTTCTTC
.	.	TRBV5-4	TRBJ1-1	CASSGGRNTEAFF	TGTGCCAGCAGCGGGGGCAGAAACACTGAAGCTTTCTTT
.	TRBD2	TRBV7-9	TRBJ2-1	CASRQASGRYSEQFF	TGTGCCAGCAGACAAGCTAGCGGGAGGTACTCTGAGCAGTTCTTC
.	.	TRBV7-7	TRBJ2-2	CASKMGRNTGELFF	TGTGCCAGCAAAATGGGGCGAAACACCGGGGAGCTGTTTTTT
.	TRBD2	TRBV27	TRBJ2-7	CASRQMLGGSLRYEQYF	TGTGCCAGCAGGCAGATGTTAGGCGGGAGCTTGCGTTACGAGCAGTACTTC
.	TRBD1	TRBV7-8	TRBJ1-3	CASSLLDRAGNTIYF	TGTGCCAGCAGCTTACTGGACAGGGCTGGAAACACCATATATTTT
.	.	TRBV5-1	TRBJ2-7	CASSLLGPSQGSIYEQYF	TGCGCCAGCAGCTTGTTAGGACCGTCGCAGGGATCAATCTACGAGCAGTACTTC
.	.	TRBV7-2	TRBJ2-7	CASRGGAYEQYF	TGTGCCAGCAGGGGCGGTGCGTACGAGCAGTACTTC
.	.	TRBV29-1	TRBJ2-5	CSVVWDDQETQYF	TGCAGCGTAGTCTGGGACGACCAAGAGACCCAGTACTTC
many	.	TRBV28	TRBJ1-5	CASSLIRTSNQPQHF	TGTGCCAGCAGTTTGATCCGGACGAGCAATCAGCCCCAGCATTTT
.	.	TRBV5-6	TRBJ1-3	CASSLGSLTGNTIYF	TGTGCCAGCAGCTTGGGGTCCTTAACTGGAAACACCATATATTTT
.	.	TRBV2	TRBJ2-4	CASSSAYFQYF	TGTGCCAGCAGTTCCGCATATTTTCAGTACTTC
few	TRBD2	TRBV5-1	TRBJ2-1	CASSSGLAGGGPYNEQFF	TGCGCCAGCAGCTCAGGACTAGCGGGAGGAGGGCCCTACAATGAGCAGTTCTTC
.	TRBD1	TRBV19	TRBJ2-7	CASSTGDPRTGGEDEQYF	TGTGCCAGTAGTACTGGGGACCCACGGACAGGGGGCGAGGACGAGCAGTACTTC
.	.	TRBV29-1	TRBJ2-1	CSVEEGRGPYNEQFF	TGCAGCGTTGAAGAGGGAAGGGGACCCTACAATGAGCAGTTCTTC
.	.	TRBV5-6	TRBJ2-7	CASSRGSLPYEQYF	TGTGCCAGCAGCCGCGGGTCTTTACCCTACGAGCAGTACTTC
.	.	TRBV14	TRBJ2-5	CASSQVGIGTQYF	TGTGCCAGCAGCCAAGTGGGGATCGGGACCCAGTACTTC
.	TRBD1	TRBV4-1	TRBJ1-4	CASSQGQTTNEKLFF	TGCGCCAGCAGCCAGGGACAGACAACTAATGAAAAACTGTTTTTT
.	TRBD2	TRBV28	TRBJ2-1	CASSFPLAANYNEQFF	TGTGCCAGCAGTTTTCCCCTAGCGGCAAACTACAATGAGCAGTTCTTC
.	.	TRBV5-1	TRBJ1-2	CASSEQGYYGYTF	TGCGCCAGCAGCGAACAGGGTTACTATGGCTACACCTTC
.	.	TRBV11-1	TRBJ1-2	CASSLAGSRYTF	TGTGCCAGCAGCTTAGCGGGCTCCCGCTACACCTTC
.	TRBD2	TRBV18	TRBJ2-7	CASSPIPGGEGHEQYF	TGTGCCAGCTCACCAATCCCCGGAGGGGAGGGCCACGAGCAGTACTTC
.	.	TRBV28	TRBJ1-5	CASRPSWDGLYQPQHF	TGTGCCAGCAGACCTTCGTGGGACGGACTTTATCAGCCCCAGCATTTT
.	.	TRBV6-4	TRBJ2-5	CASSQDYGETQYF	TGTGCCAGCAGTCAGGACTACGGGGAGACCCAGTACTTC
few	.	TRBV28	TRBJ1-3	CASSWGQSSGNTIYF	TGTGCCAGCAGTTGGGGGCAGAGCTCTGGAAACACCATATATTTT
.	TRBD1	TRBV5-8	TRBJ1-5	CASSSGGWQPQHF	TGTGCCAGCAGCTCAGGGGGCTGGCAGCCCCAGCATTTT
.	.	TRBV11-2	TRBJ2-2	CASSFGVSLLSGELFF	TGTGCCAGCAGCTTTGGGGTCTCGCTGTTGTCCGGGGAGCTGTTTTTT
.	.	TRBV7-9	TRBJ1-1	CASSLGQNTEAFF	TGTGCCAGCAGCCTCGGACAGAACACTGAAGCTTTCTTT
few	TRBD2	TRBV19	TRBJ2-3	CASRSEQRAGGTDTQYF	TGTGCCAGTAGGTCGGAGCAGCGAGCGGGAGGCACAGATACGCAGTATTTT
.	.	TRBV6-5	TRBJ2-1	CASSYSTSYNEQFF	TGTGCCAGCAGTTACTCGACCTCCTACAATGAGCAGTTCTTC
.	.	TRBV7-9	TRBJ2-7	CASSLEGGHEQYF	TGTGCCAGCAGCTTAGAAGGGGGACACGAGCAGTACTTC
.	TRBD2	TRBV27	TRBJ2-7	CASREPVAGTYEQYF	TGTGCCAGCAGGGAACCGGTAGCGGGGACCTACGAGCAGTACTTC
.	.	TRBV18	TRBJ2-7	CASSPDRREQYF	TGTGCCAGCTCACCAGATCGGCGGGAGCAGTACTTC